These 20 T cell receptor beta chains were sequenced from one sample in a study of T cells after yellow fever vaccination. TCRdb reprocessed the 5' RACE reads via MiXCR and lists one record per CDR3 protein. Of 300,000 to 400,000 distinct CDR3 sequences in the sample, 8.5% to 10% were seen once. The sequencing here drew on PBMCs, taken on the day of the first yellow fever vaccination. The receptors come from a man younger than 35 who received the YFV17D yellow fever vaccine.

This clonotype showed up many times. The rearrangement joins TRBV12-3 or TRBV12-4 to TRBJ2-7; either TRBD1 or TRBD2 may supply D (6 bases each). The CDR3 length is 17 residues. Between the trimmed V and J ends, which lost 6 bases and 1 base, there was a span of 22 bases. The CDR3 DNA is TGTGCCAGCAGGACCCCGGGGCCAAAAGGGGGGTCCTACGAGCAGTACGTC. It is translated as CASRTPGPKGGSYEQYV.

This clonotype was picked up a small number of times. The chain uses TRBV12-3 or TRBV12-4 and TRBJ2-7; 8 bases map to TRBD1. Trimming took 1 base from V and 3 from J; bases not matched to a gene: 8. The CDR3 runs 16 residues. CDR3 amino acids: CASSLGTGIWGYEQYF. CDR3 DNA: TGTGCCAGCAGTTTAGGGACAGGGATTTGGGGCTACGAGCAGTACTTC.

The chain joins TRBV5-6 to TRBJ1-5; tentative D call: TRBD1 (5 bases). With 0 bases removed from V and 7 bases from J, the gap between germline ends came to 17 bases. CDR1 SGHDT and CDR2 YYEEEE come from the germline V gene. The CDR3 sequence is 16 residues long. Here the CDR3 DNA reads TGTGCCAGCAGCTTGGAGCGGGGGGTTTCCAAACAGCCCCAGCATTTT. Its translation is CASSLERGVSKQPQHF.

In this sample, this clonotype turned up a few times. The rearrangement joins TRBV12-3 or TRBV12-4 to TRBJ2-2; maybe TRBD1 (5 bases). V lost 2 bases, J lost 6 bases, and 16 bases lay in between. The CDR3 has 16 residues. CDR3 region: CASSLQQDLLAGELFF. Here the CDR3 DNA reads TGTGCCAGCAGTTTACAACAGGACCTTCTCGCCGGGGAGCTGTTTTTT.

This clonotype was counted between two and nine times. The chain carries TRBV4-3 and TRBJ2-5; 7 bases match TRBD1. V trimming: 3 bases; J trimming: 5 bases; junction bases outside the gene matches: 9. This CDR3 contains 15 residues. Germline V gene sequence: CDR1 LGHNA, CDR2 YSLEER. The CDR3 DNA reads TGCGCCAGCAGCCAGATCGACAGGGTGTGGGAGACCCAGTACTTC. This sequence encodes CASSQIDRVWETQYF.

The chain uses TRBV9 and TRBJ2-5, with TRBD2 as a possible D gene (7 bases). The CDR3 is made up of 16 amino acids. Germline CDR1 and CDR2: SGDLS and YYNGEE. V lost 1 base and J lost 5, with 18 bases in between. For the CDR3, the DNA is TGTGCCAGCAGCGTATATGGGGGGGCCTCCCAGGAGACCCAGTACTTC. Amino acids: CASSVYGGASQETQYF. The full variable domain, rest sourced from reference TRBV9 and TRBJ2-5, is DSGVTQTPKHLITATGQRVTLRCSPRSGDLSVYWYQQSLDQGLQFLIQYYNGEERAKGNILERFSAQQFPDLHSELNLSSLELGDSALYFCASSVYGGASQETQYFGPGTRLLVL.

V usage is TRBV18 and J usage is TRBJ2-1; D is unclear. The germline CDR1 and CDR2 sequences are KGHSH and LQKENI. The CDR3 runs 11 residues. V was clipped by 6 bases and J by 10 bases, with 10 bases between them. This chain's CDR3 is CASSPGKEQFF. For the CDR3, the DNA is TGTGCCAGCTCCCCGGGCAAAGAGCAGTTCTTC.

The V and J genes are TRBV6-2 or TRBV6-3 and TRBJ2-1; D is uncertain. The CDR3 spans 13 residues. V was trimmed by 3 bases and J by 8 bases, leaving 11 bases between them. CDR1 and CDR2 (germline): MNHEY, SVGEGT. Here the CDR3 DNA reads TGTGCCAGCAGTTATCCCGCTGGGGATGAGCAGTTCTTC. It is translated as CASSYPAGDEQFF.

This chain connects TRBV29-1 to TRBJ2-1, with 7 nucleotides matching TRBD1. Germline CDR1 reads SQVTM; CDR2 reads ANQGSEA. This CDR3 region has 13 residues. V lost 7 bases to trimming and J lost 6 bases; unmatched junction nucleotides: 9. CDR3 loop: CSAQGGLANEQFF. The CDR3 DNA reads TGCAGCGCTCAAGGGGGCTTAGCCAATGAGCAGTTCTTC.

The chain combines TRBV5-4 with TRBJ1-6; D unresolved. There are 14 residues in the CDR3. Germline CDR1 reads SGHNT; CDR2 reads YYREEE (reference sequence). Trimming stripped 2 bases from V and 11 bases from J, with 14 bases between. CDR3 sequence: CASSFTLVGAPLHF. CDR3 nucleotides: TGTGCCAGCAGCTTTACCCTCGTTGGGGCACCCCTCCACTTT.

This chain connects TRBV7-2 to TRBJ2-5, with 10 positions matching TRBD1. The CDR3 length is 13 residues. Trimming at V came to 9 bases and at J to 4 bases, leaving 5 bases not matched to a gene. Germline CDR1 reads SGHTA; CDR2 reads FQGNSA. The CDR3 DNA reads as TGTGCCAGTGTTTGGACAGGGGGAGAGACCCAGTACTTC. Its translation: CASVWTGGETQYF.

This clonotype was found many times. The chain combines TRBV7-3 with TRBJ2-2, with D possibly TRBD2 on 5 matching bases. The V end was cut by 6 bases, the J end by 1 base, with 12 bases between. CDR1 SGHTA and CDR2 FQGTGA come from the germline V gene. The CDR3 runs 15 residues. The DNA for the CDR3 is TGTGCCAGCAGGCCCGGGGATCGGAACACCGGGGAGCTGTTTTTT. This translates into CASRPGDRNTGELFF. The full variable domain, rest sourced from reference TRBV7-3 and TRBJ2-2, is GAGVSQTPSNKVTEKGKYVELRCDPISGHTALYWYRQSLGQGPEFLIYFQGTGAADDSGLPNDRFFAVRPEGSVSTLKIQRTERGDSAVYLCASRPGDRNTGELFFGEGSRLTVL.

In this sample, this clonotype turned up many times. This chain uses TRBV7-2 with TRBJ2-5; possible D gene TRBD2, 6 bases. This CDR3 has 14 residues. CDR1 and CDR2 (germline): SGHTA, FQGNSA. The V end lost 2 bases, the J end lost 5 bases, and 12 bases lay between the germline ends. CDR3 nucleotide sequence: TGTGCCAGCAGCTTAATGGTGGCGGGGGAGACCCAGTACTTC. Protein product: CASSLMVAGETQYF. Full variable domain (remainder filled in from reference TRBV7-2 and TRBJ2-5): GAGVSQSPSNKVTEKGKDVELRCDPISGHTALYWYRQSLGQGLEFLIYFQGNSAPDKSGLPSDRFSAERTGGSVSTLTIQRTQQEDSAVYLCASSLMVAGETQYFGPGTRLLVL.

The chain recombines TRBV2 with TRBJ1-6; 8 bases are shared with TRBD1. The germline gives CDR1 SNHLY, CDR2 FYNNEI. V lost 2 bases, J lost 8 bases, and 8 bases stayed unmatched. The CDR3 extends over 16 amino acids. In DNA, the CDR3 is TGTGCCAGCAGTGAACAGGGGGCCCACTTCGATTCACCCCTCCACTTT. This encodes CASSEQGAHFDSPLHF.

There are many counts of this clonotype. V gene TRBV6-4 combines with J gene TRBJ2-3; 7 bases agree with TRBD1. Germline values: CDR1 MRHNA, CDR2 SNTAGT. V shed 0 bases and J 3 bases; nucleotides not matched to a gene: 3. The CDR3 runs to 15 residues. CDR3 amino acids: CASSDSQGSTDTQYF. The CDR3 DNA reads TGTGCCAGCAGTGACTCACAGGGGTCAACAGATACGCAGTATTTT.

This clonotype was seen at least ten times. V usage is TRBV2 and J usage is TRBJ2-4; TRBD1 is a possible D gene (6 bases). V was pared by 6 bases and J by 0 bases, with 12 bases between. CDR1 is SNHLY, CDR2 FYNNEI, per germline. The CDR3 is 15 amino acids. In DNA, the CDR3 is TGTGCCAGCAGAAAGGGGGTCTTAGCCAAAAACATTCAGTACTTC. Residues: CASRKGVLAKNIQYF.

This clonotype was seen more than once but under ten times. The chain recombines TRBV28 with TRBJ2-7, with 7 bases that match TRBD1. V shed 5 bases and J 2 bases; nucleotides not matched to a gene: 3. This CDR3 comprises 13 residues. Germline V gene lookup returns CDR1 MDHEN and CDR2 SYDVKM. CDR3 residues: CASSRDSTYEQYF. The CDR3, as DNA: TGTGCCAGCAGTCGGGACAGTACCTACGAGCAGTACTTC.

This clonotype was picked up a small number of times. V usage is TRBV4-2 and J usage is TRBJ2-7; 9 positions agree with TRBD1. Per germline, CDR1 LGHNA and CDR2 YNFKEQ. This CDR3 spans 14 amino acids. V shed 3 bases and J 5 bases; nucleotides not matched to a gene: 5. The CDR3 DNA follows: TGTGCCAGCAGCCAGGGGACAGGGACGGACGAGCAGTACTTC. As protein: CASSQGTGTDEQYF.

This sequence joins TRBV7-9 and TRBJ2-7; TRBD1 matches 7 bases. The germline gives CDR1 SEHNR, CDR2 FQNEAQ (reference sequence). With 5 bases clipped from V and 4 bases from J, the junction kept 14 bases outside the gene matches. The CDR3 is 16 amino acids. The CDR3 coding sequence is TGTGCCAGCAGCACTTCCCCTACAGGGGAAAGGTACGAGCAGTACTTC. It specifies CASSTSPTGERYEQYF.

This clonotype was counted a few times. As DNA, the CDR3 is TGTGCCACCAGCAGAAACCTTAGGAGCAAGTACACCGGGGAGCTGTTTTTT. This gives the protein CATSRNLRSKYTGELFF. The rearrangement joins TRBV15 to TRBJ2-2, with no clear D. V was cut by 2 bases and J by 3 bases, with 16 bases left in between. The CDR3 spans 17 residues. The V gene's germline CDR1 is LNHNV and CDR2 YYDKDF (reference sequence).